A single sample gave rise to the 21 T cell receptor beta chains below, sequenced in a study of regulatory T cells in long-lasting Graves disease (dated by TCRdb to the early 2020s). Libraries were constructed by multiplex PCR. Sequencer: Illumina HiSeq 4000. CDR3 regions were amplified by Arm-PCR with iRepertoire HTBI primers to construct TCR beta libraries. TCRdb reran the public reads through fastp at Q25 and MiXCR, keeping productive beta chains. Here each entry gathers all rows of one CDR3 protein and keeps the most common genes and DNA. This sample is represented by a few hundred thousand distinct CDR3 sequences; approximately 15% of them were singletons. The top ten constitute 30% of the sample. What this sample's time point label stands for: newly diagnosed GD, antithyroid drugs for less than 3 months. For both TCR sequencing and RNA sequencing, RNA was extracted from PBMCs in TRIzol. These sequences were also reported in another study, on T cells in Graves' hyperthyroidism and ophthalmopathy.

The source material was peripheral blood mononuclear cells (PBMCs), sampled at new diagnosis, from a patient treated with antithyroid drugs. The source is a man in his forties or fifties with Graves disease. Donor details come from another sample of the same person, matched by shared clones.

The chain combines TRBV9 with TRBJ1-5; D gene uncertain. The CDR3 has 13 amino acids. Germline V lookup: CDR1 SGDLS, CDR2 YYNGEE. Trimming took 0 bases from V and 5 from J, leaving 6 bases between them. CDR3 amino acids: CASSVAPHQPQHF. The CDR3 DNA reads TGTGCCAGCAGCGTAGCTCCCCATCAGCCCCAGCATTTT.

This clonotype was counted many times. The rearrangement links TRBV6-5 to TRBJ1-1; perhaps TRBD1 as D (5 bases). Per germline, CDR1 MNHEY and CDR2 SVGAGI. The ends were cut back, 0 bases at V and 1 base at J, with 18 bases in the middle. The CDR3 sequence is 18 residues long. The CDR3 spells CASSYSTFSRQGNTEAFF. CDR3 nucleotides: TGTGCCAGCAGTTACTCGACGTTCTCACGCCAGGGGAACACTGAAGCTTTCTTT.

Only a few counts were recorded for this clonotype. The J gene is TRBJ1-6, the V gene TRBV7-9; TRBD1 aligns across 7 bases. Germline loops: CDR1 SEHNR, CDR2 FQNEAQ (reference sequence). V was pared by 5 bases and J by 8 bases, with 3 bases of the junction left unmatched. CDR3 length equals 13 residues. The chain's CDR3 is CASSRDSYSPLHF. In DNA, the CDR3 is TGTGCCAGCAGCCGGGACAGCTATTCACCCCTCCACTTT.

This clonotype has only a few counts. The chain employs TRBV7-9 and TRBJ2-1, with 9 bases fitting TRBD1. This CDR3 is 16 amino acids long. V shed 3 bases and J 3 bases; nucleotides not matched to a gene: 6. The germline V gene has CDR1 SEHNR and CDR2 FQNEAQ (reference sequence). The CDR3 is CASSFQRGQGYNEQFF. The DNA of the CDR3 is TGTGCCAGCAGCTTCCAGAGGGGACAGGGCTACAATGAGCAGTTCTTC. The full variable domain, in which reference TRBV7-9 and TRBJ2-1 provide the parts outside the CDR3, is DTGVSQNPRHKITKRGQNVTFRCDPISEHNRLYWYRQTLGQGPEFLTYFQNEAQLEKSRLLSDRFSAERPKGSFSTLEIQRTEQGDSAMYLCASSFQRGQGYNEQFFGPGTRLTVL.

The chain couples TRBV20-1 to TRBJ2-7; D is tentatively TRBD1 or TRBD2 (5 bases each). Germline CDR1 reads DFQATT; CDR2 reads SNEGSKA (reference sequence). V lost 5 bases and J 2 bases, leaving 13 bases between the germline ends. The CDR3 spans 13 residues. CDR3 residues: CSAGRDGPYEQYF. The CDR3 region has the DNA TGCAGTGCTGGCAGGGACGGACCCTACGAGCAGTACTTC.

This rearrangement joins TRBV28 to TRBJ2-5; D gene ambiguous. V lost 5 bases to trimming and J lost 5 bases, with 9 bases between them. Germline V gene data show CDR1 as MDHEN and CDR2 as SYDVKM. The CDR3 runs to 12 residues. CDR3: CASSPWIETQYF. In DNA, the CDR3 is TGTGCCAGCAGTCCCTGGATTGAGACCCAGTACTTC.

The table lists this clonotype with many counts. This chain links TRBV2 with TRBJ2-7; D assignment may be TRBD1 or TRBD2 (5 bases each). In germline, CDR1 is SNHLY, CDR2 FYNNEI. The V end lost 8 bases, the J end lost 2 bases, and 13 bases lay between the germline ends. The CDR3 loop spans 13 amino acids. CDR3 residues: CASGRDAPYEQYF. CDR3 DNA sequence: TGTGCCAGCGGCCGGGACGCCCCCTACGAGCAGTACTTC. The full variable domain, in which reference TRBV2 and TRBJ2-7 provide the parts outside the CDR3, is EPEVTQTPSHQVTQMGQEVILRCVPISNHLYFYWYRQILGQKVEFLVSFYNNEISEKSEIFDDQFSVERPDGSNFTLKIRSTKLEDSAMYFCASGRDAPYEQYFGPGTRLTVT.

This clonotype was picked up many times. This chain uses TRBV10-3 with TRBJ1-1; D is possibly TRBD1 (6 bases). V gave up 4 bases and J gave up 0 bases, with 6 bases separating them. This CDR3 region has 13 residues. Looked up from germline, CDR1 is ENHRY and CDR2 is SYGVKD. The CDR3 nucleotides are TGTGCCATCAGTGGACAGGTGAACACTGAAGCTTTCTTT. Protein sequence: CAISGQVNTEAFF.

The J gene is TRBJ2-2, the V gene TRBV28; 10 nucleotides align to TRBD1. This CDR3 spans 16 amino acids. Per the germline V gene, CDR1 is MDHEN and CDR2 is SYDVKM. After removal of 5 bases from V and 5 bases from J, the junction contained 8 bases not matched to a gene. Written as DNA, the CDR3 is TGTGCCAGCAGTAGCCCGGGACAGGGGACGACCGGGGAGCTGTTTTTT. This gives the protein CASSSPGQGTTGELFF.

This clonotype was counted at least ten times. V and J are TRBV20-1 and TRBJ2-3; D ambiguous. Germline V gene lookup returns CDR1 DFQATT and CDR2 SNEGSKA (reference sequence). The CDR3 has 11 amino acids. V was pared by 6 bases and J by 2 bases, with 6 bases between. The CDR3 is CSASFTDTQYF. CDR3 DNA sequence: TGCAGTGCGAGCTTCACAGATACGCAGTATTTT.

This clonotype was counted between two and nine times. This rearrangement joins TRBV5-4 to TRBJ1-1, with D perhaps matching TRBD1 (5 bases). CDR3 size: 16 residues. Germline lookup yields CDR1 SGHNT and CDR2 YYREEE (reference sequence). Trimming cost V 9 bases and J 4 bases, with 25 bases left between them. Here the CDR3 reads CAMQQASLTLGTEAFF. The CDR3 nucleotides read TGTGCCATGCAACAGGCCTCCCTTACCCTGGGCACTGAAGCTTTCTTT.

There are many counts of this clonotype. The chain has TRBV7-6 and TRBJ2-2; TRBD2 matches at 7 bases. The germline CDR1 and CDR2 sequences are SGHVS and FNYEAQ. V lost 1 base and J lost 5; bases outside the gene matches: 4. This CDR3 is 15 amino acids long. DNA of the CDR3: TGTGCCAGCAGCTTAGTCCAGCGGGGAACCGGGGAGCTGTTTTTT. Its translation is CASSLVQRGTGELFF.

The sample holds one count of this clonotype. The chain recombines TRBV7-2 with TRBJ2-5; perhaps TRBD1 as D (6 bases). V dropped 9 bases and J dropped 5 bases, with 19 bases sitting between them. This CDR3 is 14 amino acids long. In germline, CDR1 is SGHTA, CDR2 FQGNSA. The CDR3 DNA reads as TGTGCCAGTAGTTTTGGCAGGGGATCGGAGACCCAGTACTTC. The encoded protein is CASSFGRGSETQYF.

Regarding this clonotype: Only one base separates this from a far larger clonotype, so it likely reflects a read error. The CDR3 region is CAGSLGPTQETQYF. The CDR3, as DNA: TGCGCCGGCAGCTTGGGACCAACTCAAGAGACCCAGTACTTC. V usage is TRBV5-1 and J usage is TRBJ2-1; TRBD1 or TRBD2 may be the D gene (5 bases each). The J call may be in error: the DNA end matches TRBJ2-5 better. Germline V gives CDR1 SGHRS, CDR2 YFSETQ. The CDR3 totals 14 residues.

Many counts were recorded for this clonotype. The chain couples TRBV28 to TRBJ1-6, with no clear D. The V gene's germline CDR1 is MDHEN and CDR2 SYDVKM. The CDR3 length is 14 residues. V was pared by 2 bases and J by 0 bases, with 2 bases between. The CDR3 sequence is CASSLASYNSPLHF. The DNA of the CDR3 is TGTGCCAGCAGTTTAGCCTCCTATAATTCACCCCTCCACTTT.

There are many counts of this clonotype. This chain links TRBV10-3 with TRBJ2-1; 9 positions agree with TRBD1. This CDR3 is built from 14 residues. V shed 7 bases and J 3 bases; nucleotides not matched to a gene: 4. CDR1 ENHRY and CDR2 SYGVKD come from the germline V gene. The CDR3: CAINRQGDYNEQFF. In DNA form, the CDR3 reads TGTGCCATCAACCGACAGGGGGACTACAATGAGCAGTTCTTC.

CDR3 DNA: TGTGCCAGCTCACCAATTTTAGAGGGATCTGGAAACACCATATATTTT. This translates into CASSPILEGSGNTIYF. The chain has TRBV18 and TRBJ1-3; D gene uncertain. V shed 2 bases and J shed 1 base, with 12 bases lying between them. Per germline, CDR1 KGHSH and CDR2 LQKENI. The CDR3 spans 16 residues.

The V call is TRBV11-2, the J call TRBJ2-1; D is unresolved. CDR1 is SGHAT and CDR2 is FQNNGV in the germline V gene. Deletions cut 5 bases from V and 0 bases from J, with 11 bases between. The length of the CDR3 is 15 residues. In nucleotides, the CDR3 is TGTGCCAGCAGCGGGCTCCGGAGCTCCTACAATGAGCAGTTCTTC. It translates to CASSGLRSSYNEQFF.

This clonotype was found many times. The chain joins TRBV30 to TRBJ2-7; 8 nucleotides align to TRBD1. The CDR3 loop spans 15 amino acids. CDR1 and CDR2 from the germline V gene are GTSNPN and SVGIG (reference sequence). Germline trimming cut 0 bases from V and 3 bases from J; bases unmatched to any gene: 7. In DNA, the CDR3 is TGTGCCTGGAGTGTAACGCCAGGGGGCTTCTACGAGCAGTACTTC. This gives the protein CAWSVTPGGFYEQYF.

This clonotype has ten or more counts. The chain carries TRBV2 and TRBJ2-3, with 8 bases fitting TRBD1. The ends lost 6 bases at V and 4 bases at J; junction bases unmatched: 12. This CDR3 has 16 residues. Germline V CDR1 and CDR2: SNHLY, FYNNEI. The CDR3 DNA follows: TGTGCCAGCAGCCCCCGTGACAGGGGAATCGCAGATACGCAGTATTTT. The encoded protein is CASSPRDRGIADTQYF. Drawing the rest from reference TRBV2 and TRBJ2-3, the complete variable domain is EPEVTQTPSHQVTQMGQEVILRCVPISNHLYFYWYRQILGQKVEFLVSFYNNEISEKSEIFDDQFSVERPDGSNFTLKIRSTKLEDSAMYFCASSPRDRGIADTQYFGPGTRLTVL.

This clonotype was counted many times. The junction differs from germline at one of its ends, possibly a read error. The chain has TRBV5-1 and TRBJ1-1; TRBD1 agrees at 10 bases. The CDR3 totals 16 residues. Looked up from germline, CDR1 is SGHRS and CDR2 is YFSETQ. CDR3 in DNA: TGTGCCAGCAGCCTGAGGACAGGGGGAGCAAACACTGAAGCTTTCTTT. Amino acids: CASSLRTGGANTEAFF.